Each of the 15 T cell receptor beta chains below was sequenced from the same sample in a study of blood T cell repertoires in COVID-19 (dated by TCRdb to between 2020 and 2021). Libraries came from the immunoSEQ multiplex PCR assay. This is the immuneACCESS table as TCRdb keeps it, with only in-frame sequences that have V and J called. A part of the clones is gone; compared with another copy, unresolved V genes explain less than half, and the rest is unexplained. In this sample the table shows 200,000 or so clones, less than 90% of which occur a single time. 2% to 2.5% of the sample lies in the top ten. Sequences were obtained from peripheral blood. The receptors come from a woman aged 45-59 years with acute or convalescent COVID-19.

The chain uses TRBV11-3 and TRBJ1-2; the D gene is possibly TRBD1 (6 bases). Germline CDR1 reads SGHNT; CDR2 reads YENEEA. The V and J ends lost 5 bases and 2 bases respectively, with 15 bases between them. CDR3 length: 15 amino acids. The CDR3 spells CASSPYGGGNYGYTF. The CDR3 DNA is TGTGCCAGCAGCCCGTATGGGGGCGGAAACTATGGCTACACCTTC.

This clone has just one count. CDR3 nucleotide sequence: TGTGCCAGTAGTGCCCTAGGGGGGGCTAGGACTGAAGCTTTCTTT. This sequence encodes CASSALGGARTEAFF. The chain combines TRBV19 with TRBJ1-1; the D gene is possibly TRBD1 (6 bases). Germline CDR1 LNHDA, CDR2 SQIVND (reference sequence). V lost 5 bases and J lost 5, with 18 bases in between. This CDR3 comprises 15 residues.

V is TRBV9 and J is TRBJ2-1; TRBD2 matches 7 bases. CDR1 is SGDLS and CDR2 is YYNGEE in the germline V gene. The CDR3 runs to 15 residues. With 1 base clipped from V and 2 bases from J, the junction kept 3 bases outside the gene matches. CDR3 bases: TGTGCCAGCAGCGTACAGGGAGGGACCTACAATGAGCAGTTCTTC. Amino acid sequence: CASSVQGGTYNEQFF.

The CDR3 DNA follows: TGTGCCAGCAGCTTAATAGACAGGGGAGTCCACGAGCAGTACTTC. Amino acid sequence: CASSLIDRGVHEQYF. V is TRBV7-2 and J is TRBJ2-7, with TRBD1 matching 8 bases. This CDR3 contains 15 residues. Germline values: CDR1 SGHTA, CDR2 FQGNSA. The V segment lost 2 bases and the J segment 5 bases; nucleotides outside the gene matches: 8.

The CDR3 loop reads CASSGASKSVTYEQYF. CDR3 DNA sequence: TGTGCCAGCAGCGGGGCCTCGAAATCTGTGACGTACGAGCAGTACTTC. V usage is TRBV7-8 and J usage is TRBJ2-7; D possibly corresponds to TRBD1 (5 bases). V lost 5 bases, J lost 4 bases, and 21 bases lay in between. The V gene's germline CDR1 is SGHVS and CDR2 FQNEAQ. There are 16 residues in the CDR3.

The CDR3 nucleotides read TGCAGTGCTAGTACAGCTTCTAAAAACATTCAGTACTTC. This gives the protein CSASTASKNIQYF. The chain employs TRBV20-1 and TRBJ2-4; D gene ambiguous. CDR1 DFQATT and CDR2 SNEGSKA come from the germline V gene (reference sequence). CDR3 length: 13 amino acids. V dropped 3 bases and J dropped 4 bases, with 10 bases sitting between them.

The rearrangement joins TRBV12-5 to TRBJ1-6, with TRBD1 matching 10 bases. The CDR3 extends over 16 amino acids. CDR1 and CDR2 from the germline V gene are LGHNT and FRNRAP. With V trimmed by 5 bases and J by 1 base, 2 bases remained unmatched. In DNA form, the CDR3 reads TGTGCTAGTGGTGGACAGGGGGGGTCCTATAATTCACCCCTCCACTTT. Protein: CASGGQGGSYNSPLHF.

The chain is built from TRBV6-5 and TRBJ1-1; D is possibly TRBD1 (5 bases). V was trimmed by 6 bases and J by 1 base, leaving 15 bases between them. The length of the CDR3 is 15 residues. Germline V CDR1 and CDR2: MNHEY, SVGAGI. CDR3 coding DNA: TGTGCCAGCAGACCCCTCGACAGTGGGAACACTGAAGCTTTCTTT. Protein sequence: CASRPLDSGNTEAFF.

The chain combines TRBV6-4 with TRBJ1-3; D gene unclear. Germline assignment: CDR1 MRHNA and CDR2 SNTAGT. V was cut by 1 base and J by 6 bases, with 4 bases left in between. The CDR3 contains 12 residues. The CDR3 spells CASSDLINTIYF. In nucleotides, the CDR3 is TGTGCCAGCAGTGACTTAATAAACACCATATATTTT.

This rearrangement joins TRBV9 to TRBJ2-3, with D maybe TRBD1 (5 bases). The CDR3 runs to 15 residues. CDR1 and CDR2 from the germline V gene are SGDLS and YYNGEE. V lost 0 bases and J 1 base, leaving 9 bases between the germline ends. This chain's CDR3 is CASSVVGVGTDTQYF. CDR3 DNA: TGTGCCAGCAGCGTAGTAGGGGTCGGCACAGATACGCAGTATTTT. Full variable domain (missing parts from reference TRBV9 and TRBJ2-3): DSGVTQTPKHLITATGQRVTLRCSPRSGDLSVYWYQQSLDQGLQFLIQYYNGEERAKGNILERFSAQQFPDLHSELNLSSLELGDSALYFCASSVVGVGTDTQYFGPGTRLTVL.

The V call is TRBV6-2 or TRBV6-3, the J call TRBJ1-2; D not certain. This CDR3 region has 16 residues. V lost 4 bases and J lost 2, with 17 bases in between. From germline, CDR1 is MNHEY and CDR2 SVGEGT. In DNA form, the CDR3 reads TGTGCCAGCAGTTCCGGGATGAGGGAAAAAAACTATGGCTACACCTTC. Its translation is CASSSGMREKNYGYTF.

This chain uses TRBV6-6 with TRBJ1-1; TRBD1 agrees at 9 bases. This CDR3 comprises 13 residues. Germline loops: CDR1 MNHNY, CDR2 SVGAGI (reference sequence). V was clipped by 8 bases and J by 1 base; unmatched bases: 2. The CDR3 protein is CASSGQGNTEAFF. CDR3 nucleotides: TGTGCCAGCTCGGGACAGGGGAACACTGAAGCTTTCTTT.

CDR3 residues: CATSDLTSSPYNEQFF. CDR3 DNA: TGTGCCACCAGTGATCTGACTAGCAGCCCCTACAATGAGCAGTTCTTC. This chain connects TRBV24-1 to TRBJ2-1; 7 nucleotides align to TRBD2. Germline CDR1 KGHDR, CDR2 SFDVKD. With V trimmed by 3 bases and J by 2 bases, 6 bases remained unmatched. CDR3 length equals 16 residues.

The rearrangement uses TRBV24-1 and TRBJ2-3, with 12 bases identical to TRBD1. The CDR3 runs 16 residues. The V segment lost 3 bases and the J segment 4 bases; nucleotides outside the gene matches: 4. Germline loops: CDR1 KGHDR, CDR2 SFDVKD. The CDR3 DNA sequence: TGTGCCACCAGTGATCCCGGGACAGGGGGCGCAGATACGCAGTATTTT. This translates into CATSDPGTGGADTQYF.

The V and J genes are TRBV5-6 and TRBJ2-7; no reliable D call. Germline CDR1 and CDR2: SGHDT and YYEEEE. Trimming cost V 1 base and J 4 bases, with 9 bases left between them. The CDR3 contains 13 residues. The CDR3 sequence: CASSLQSVYEQYF. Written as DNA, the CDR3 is TGTGCCAGCAGCTTGCAAAGCGTATACGAGCAGTACTTC.